The T cell receptor beta chain described here comes from a study of T cells expressing NK-cell markers. On the study more broadly: Out of eight donors sequenced, seven tested HCMV-seropositive and the remaining one seronegative. Study-level points and caveats: In about 6 donors, dominant NKG2C+ clonotypes were roughly 1.0-8% of CD8+ T cells. The HCMV specificity of the expanded NKG2C+ T cell clones stayed unresolved.

With respect to this clonotype: The antigen is undetermined.

Generation of TCR beta cDNA was performed by 5'RACE template switching incorporating UMIs. TCRdb reprocessed the 5' RACE reads; each CDR3 protein has one entry and no DNA is given. The sample holds roughly 150,000 distinct CDR3 sequences. CDR3 length equals 14 residues. The sequencing input was blood T cells: a sorted CD56 or NKG2C T cell subset, CD4+ or CD8+ T cells, or bulk PBMC T cells (not recorded which). This clonotype was sampled from a man aged 18-75 years in good health. The genes are TRBV12-3 or TRBV12-4 and TRBJ1-5; TCRdb indicates TRBD1, and absent DNA this call remains unverified. This CDR3 reads CASSVGQGGQPQHF.